This T cell receptor (beta chain) was found in a study of cytomegalovirus exposure and HLA in healthy donors. With 60 Vbeta and 13 Jbeta primers, the PCR was carried out. Sequenced by immunoSEQ multiplex PCR; TCRdb stores in-frame clones only, minus some. Of about 190,000 clones in the sample, over 75% were seen once. Per germline, CDR1 SGDLS and CDR2 YYNGEE. V lost 2 bases to trimming and J lost 0 bases, with 6 bases between them. CDR3 length: 15 amino acids. This TCR came from a man aged 35 to 55 in good health and CMV-seropositive. The sample taken for sequencing was PBMCs. The rearrangement links TRBV9 to TRBJ1-6; no reliable D call. The CDR3 is CASSVGSSYNSPLHF. As DNA, the CDR3 is TGTGCCAGCAGCGTTGGGAGCTCCTATAATTCACCCCTCCACTTT. Filled out from reference TRBV9 and TRBJ1-6, the complete variable domain reads DSGVTQTPKHLITATGQRVTLRCSPRSGDLSVYWYQQSLDQGLQFLIQYYNGEERAKGNILERFSAQQFPDLHSELNLSSLELGDSALYFCASSVGSSYNSPLHFGNGTRLTVT.